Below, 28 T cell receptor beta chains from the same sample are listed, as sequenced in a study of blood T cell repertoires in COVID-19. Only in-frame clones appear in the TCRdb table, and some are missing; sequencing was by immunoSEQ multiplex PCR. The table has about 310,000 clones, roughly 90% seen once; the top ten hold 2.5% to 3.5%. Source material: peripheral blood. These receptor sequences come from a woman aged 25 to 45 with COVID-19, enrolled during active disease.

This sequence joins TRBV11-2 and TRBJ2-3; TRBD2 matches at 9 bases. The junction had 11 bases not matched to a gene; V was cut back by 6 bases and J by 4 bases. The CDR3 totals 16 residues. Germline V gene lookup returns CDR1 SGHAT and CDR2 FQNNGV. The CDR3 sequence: CASRDIAGAVADTQYF. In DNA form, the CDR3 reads TGTGCCAGCAGGGATATAGCGGGAGCAGTAGCAGATACGCAGTATTTT.

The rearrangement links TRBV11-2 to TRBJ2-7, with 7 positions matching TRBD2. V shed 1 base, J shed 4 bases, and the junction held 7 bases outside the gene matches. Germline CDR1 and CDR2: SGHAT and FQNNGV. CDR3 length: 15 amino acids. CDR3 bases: TGTGCCAGCAGCTTAGGTTGGGACTACCTATACGAGCAGTACTTC. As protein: CASSLGWDYLYEQYF.

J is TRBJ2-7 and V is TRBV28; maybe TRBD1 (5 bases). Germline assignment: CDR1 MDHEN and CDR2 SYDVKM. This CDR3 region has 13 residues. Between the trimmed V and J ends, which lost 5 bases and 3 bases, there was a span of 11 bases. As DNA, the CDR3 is TGTGCCAGCAGTCGCCTAGACAGCTACGAGCAGTACTTC. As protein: CASSRLDSYEQYF.

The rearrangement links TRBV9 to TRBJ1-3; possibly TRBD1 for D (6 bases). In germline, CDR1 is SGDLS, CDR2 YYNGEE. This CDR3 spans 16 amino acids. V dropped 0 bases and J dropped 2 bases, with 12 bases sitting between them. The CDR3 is CASSVADPGAGNTIYF. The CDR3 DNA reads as TGTGCCAGCAGCGTAGCGGACCCAGGGGCTGGAAACACCATATATTTT.

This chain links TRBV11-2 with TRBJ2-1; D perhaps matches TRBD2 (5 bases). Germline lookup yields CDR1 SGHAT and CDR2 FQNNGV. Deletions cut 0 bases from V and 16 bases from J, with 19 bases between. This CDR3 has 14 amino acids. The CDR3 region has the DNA TGTGCCAGCAGCTTAGATCCGTTCCGGGAACCCAACTTCTTC. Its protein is CASSLDPFREPNFF.

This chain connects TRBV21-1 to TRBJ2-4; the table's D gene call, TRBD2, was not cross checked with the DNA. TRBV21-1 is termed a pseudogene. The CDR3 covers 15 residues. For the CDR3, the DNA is TGTGCCAGCAGCCACTCCCGGGGGTCCAAAAACATTCAGTACTTC. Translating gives CASSHSRGSKNIQYF.

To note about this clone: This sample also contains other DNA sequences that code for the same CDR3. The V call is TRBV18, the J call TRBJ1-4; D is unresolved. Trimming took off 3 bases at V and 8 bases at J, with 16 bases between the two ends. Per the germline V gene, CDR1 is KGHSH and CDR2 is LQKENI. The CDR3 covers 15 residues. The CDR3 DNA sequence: TGTGCCAGCTCACCGCCCAGCGGGGTTTCAGAAAAACTGTTTTTT. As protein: CASSPPSGVSEKLFF.

CDR3 sequence: CASSVTGTSRDEQYF. CDR3 bases: TGCGCCAGCAGCGTGACCGGGACTAGTCGCGACGAGCAGTACTTC. The chain joins TRBV5-1 to TRBJ2-7; 8 bases align to TRBD2. Germline V CDR1 and CDR2: SGHRS, YFSETQ. The CDR3 has 15 residues. With V trimmed by 4 bases and J by 5 bases, 11 bases remained unmatched.

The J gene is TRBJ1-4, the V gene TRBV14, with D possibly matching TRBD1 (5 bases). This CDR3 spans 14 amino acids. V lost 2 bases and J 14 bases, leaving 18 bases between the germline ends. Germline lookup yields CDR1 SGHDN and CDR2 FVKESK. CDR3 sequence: CASSQIDSGHSLFF. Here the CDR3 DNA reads TGTGCCAGCAGCCAAATCGATTCCGGACACTCCCTGTTTTTT.

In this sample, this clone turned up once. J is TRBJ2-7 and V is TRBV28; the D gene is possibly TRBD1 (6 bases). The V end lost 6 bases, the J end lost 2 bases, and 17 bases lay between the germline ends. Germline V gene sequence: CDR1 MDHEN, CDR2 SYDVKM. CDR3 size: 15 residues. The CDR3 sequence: CASRGELNRAYEQYF. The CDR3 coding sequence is TGTGCCAGCAGGGGGGAGCTAAACAGGGCCTACGAGCAGTACTTC.

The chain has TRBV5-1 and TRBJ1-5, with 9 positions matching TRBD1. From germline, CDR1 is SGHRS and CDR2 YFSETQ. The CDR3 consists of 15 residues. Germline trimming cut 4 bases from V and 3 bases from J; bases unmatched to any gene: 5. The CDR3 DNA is TGCGCCAGCAGCGCCTGGACAGGGGACAATCAGCCCCAGCATTTT. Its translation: CASSAWTGDNQPQHF.

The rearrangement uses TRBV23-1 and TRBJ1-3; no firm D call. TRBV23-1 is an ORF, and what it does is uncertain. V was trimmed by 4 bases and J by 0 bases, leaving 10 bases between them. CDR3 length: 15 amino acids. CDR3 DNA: TGCGCCAGCAGTCCCAGCACAGACTCTGGAAACACCATATATTTT. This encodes CASSPSTDSGNTIYF.

The CDR3 DNA follows: TGCAGCGTTGGTAGCGGGAGGGCCGGGGAGCTGTTTTTT. It is translated as CSVGSGRAGELFF. The chain joins TRBV29-1 to TRBJ2-2; TRBD2 matches at 11 bases. The CDR3 contains 13 residues. V lost 4 bases to trimming and J lost 6 bases; unmatched junction nucleotides: 1. CDR1 SQVTM and CDR2 ANQGSEA come from the germline V gene.

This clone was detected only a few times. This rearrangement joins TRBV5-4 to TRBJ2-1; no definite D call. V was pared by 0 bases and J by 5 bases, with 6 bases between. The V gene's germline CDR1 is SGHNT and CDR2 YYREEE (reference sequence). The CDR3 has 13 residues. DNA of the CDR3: TGTGCCAGCAGCTTGGAACTAAACAATGAGCAGTTCTTC. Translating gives CASSLELNNEQFF.

The CDR3 region has the DNA TGTGCCAGCAGTGGCGGAAATAGCGGGAGGGGATACAATGAGCAGTTCTTC. Translation: CASSGGNSGRGYNEQFF. The V gene is TRBV6-1, the J gene TRBJ2-1; 11 nucleotides agree with TRBD2. Germline CDR1 MNHNS, CDR2 SASEGT. The ends lost 4 bases at V and 4 bases at J; junction bases unmatched: 9. The CDR3 length is 17 residues.

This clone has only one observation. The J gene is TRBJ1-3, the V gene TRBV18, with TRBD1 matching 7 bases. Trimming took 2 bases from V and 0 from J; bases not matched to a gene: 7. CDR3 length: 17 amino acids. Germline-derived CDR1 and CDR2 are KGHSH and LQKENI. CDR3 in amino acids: CASSPNRGAGSGNTIYF. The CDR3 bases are TGTGCCAGCTCACCAAACAGGGGCGCGGGCTCTGGAAACACCATATATTTT. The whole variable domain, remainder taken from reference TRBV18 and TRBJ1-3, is NAGVMQNPRHLVRRRGQEARLRCSPMKGHSHVYWYRQLPEEGLKFMVYLQKENIIDESGMPKERFSAEFPKEGPSILRIQQVVRGDSAAYFCASSPNRGAGSGNTIYFGEGSWLTVV.

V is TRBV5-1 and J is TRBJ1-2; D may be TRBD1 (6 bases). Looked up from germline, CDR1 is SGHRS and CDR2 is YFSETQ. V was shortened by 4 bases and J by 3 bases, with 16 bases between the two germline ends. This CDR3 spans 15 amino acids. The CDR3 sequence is CASSPGQPGDYGYTF. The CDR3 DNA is TGCGCCAGCAGCCCCGGACAGCCCGGGGACTATGGCTACACCTTC.

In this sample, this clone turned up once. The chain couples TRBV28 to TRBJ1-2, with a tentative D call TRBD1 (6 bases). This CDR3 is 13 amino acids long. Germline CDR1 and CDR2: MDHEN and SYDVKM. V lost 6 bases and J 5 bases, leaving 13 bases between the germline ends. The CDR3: CASSPAGAYGYTF. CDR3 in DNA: TGTGCCAGCAGCCCCGCAGGGGCATATGGCTACACCTTC.

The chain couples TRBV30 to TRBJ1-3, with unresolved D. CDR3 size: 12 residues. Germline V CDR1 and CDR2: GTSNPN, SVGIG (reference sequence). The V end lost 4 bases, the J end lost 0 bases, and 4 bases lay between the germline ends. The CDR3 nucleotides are TGTGCCTGGATCATCTCTGGAAACACCATATATTTT. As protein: CAWIISGNTIYF.

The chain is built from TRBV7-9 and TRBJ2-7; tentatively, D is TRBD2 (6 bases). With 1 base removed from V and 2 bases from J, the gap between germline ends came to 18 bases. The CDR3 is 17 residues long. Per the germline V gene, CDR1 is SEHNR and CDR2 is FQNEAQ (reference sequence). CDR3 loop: CASSLGRYGGDAYEQYF. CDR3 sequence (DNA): TGTGCCAGCAGCTTAGGGCGGTACGGGGGAGACGCCTACGAGCAGTACTTC.

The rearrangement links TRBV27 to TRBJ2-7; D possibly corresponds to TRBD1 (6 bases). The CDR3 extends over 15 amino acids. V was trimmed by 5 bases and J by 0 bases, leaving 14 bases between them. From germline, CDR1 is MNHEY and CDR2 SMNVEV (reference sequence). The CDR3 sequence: CASSPTGTPSYEQYF. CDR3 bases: TGTGCCAGCAGTCCTACCGGGACACCCTCCTACGAGCAGTACTTC.

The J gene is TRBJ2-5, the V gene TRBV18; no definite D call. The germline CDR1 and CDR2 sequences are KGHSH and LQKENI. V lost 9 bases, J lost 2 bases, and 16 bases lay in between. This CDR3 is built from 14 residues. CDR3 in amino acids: CASQWNRDQETQYF. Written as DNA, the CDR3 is TGTGCCAGTCAGTGGAACAGAGATCAAGAGACCCAGTACTTC.

The CDR3 reads CASSMDRGQSQPQHF. The CDR3 nucleotides are TGTGCCAGCAGCATGGACAGGGGCCAAAGTCAGCCCCAGCATTTT. This chain joins TRBV11-2 and TRBJ1-5; 9 bases fit TRBD1. This CDR3 comprises 15 residues. The V and J ends lost 5 bases and 6 bases, in that order; junction bases with no gene match: 8. CDR1 is SGHAT and CDR2 is FQNNGV in the germline V gene.

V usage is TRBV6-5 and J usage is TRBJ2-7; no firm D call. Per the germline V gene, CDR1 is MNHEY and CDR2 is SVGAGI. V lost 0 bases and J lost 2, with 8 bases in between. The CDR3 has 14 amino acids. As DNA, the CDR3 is TGTGCCAGCAGTTACTCGAGACGGGCCTACGAGCAGTACTTC. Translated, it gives CASSYSRRAYEQYF.

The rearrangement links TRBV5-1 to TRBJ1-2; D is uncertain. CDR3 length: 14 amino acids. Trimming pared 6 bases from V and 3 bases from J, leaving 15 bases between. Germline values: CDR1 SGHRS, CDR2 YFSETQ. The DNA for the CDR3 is TGCGCCAGCAAATCTGCGGGCATTGACTATGGCTACACCTTC. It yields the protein CASKSAGIDYGYTF.

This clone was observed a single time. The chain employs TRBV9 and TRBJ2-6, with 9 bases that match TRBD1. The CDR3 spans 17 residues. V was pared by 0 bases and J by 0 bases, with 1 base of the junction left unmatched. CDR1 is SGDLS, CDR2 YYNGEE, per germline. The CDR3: CASSVGGQGSGANVLTF. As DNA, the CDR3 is TGTGCCAGCAGCGTAGGGGGACAGGGCTCTGGGGCCAACGTCCTGACTTTC.

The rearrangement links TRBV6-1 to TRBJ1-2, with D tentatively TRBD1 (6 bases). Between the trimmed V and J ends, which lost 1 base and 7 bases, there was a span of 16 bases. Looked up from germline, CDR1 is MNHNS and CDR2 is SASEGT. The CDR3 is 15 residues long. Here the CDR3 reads CASSEVTGLLGGYTF. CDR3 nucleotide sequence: TGTGCCAGCAGTGAAGTTACAGGGCTCTTGGGTGGCTACACCTTC.

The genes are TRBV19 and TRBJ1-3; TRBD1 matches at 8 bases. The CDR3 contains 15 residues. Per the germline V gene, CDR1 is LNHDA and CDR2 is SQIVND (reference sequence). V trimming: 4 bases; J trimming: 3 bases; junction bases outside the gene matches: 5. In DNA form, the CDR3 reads TGTGCCAGTAGTAAGAACAGGGGGTTTGGAAACACCATATATTTT. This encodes CASSKNRGFGNTIYF.